The next 11 T cell receptor beta chains were all read from a single sample in a study. TCRdb re-called the RT-PCR reads with MiXCR, one entry per CDR3 protein. The sample has hundreds of thousands of distinct CDR3 sequences; 14% are singletons. Sequencing used memory CD4+ T cells from blood. These receptor sequences come from a female donor in good health, serving as a healthy control.

This clonotype was seen a few times. The rearrangement uses TRBV10-3 and TRBJ1-1; the D gene is possibly TRBD1 (5 bases). Germline CDR1 ENHRY, CDR2 SYGVKD. The CDR3 covers 14 residues. The V end was cut by 4 bases, the J end by 5 bases, with 14 bases between. This CDR3 is CAISVSRGETEAFF. DNA of the CDR3: TGTGCCATCAGTGTTTCAAGGGGCGAGACTGAAGCTTTCTTT.

This clonotype has ten or more counts. V gene TRBV20-1 combines with J gene TRBJ2-2, with TRBD1 matching 8 bases. Germline CDR1 DFQATT, CDR2 SNEGSKA (reference sequence). The CDR3 has 14 amino acids. Germline trimming cut 5 bases from V and 5 bases from J; bases unmatched to any gene: 7. CDR3 coding DNA: TGCAGTGCTGGACCGGGACAGGATACCGGGGAGCTGTTTTTT. Translating it yields CSAGPGQDTGELFF.

This clonotype has a count of ten or more. The V gene is TRBV5-1, the J gene TRBJ2-3, with TRBD2 matching over 7 bases. Trimming cost V 4 bases and J 11 bases; bases outside gene matches: 13. Germline values: CDR1 SGHRS, CDR2 YFSETQ. The CDR3 has 14 amino acids. CDR3 region: CASSPREAHFEQYF. In DNA, the CDR3 is TGCGCCAGCAGCCCTCGGGAGGCGCACTTTGAGCAGTATTTT.

The rearrangement joins TRBV7-2 to TRBJ1-2; D is unresolved. The CDR3 is made up of 13 amino acids. Trimming removed 5 bases from V and 4 bases from J, with 11 bases in between. In germline, CDR1 is SGHTA, CDR2 FQGNSA. The CDR3 region has the DNA TGTGCCAGCAGCCTCCCGGCAGTCTATGGCTACACCTTC. Encoded protein: CASSLPAVYGYTF.

This clonotype was seen only a few times. The chain is built from TRBV4-3 and TRBJ2-1; TRBD2 agrees at 10 bases. This CDR3 is built from 19 residues. Trimming cost V 1 base and J 0 bases; bases outside gene matches: 9. Germline V lookup: CDR1 LGHNA, CDR2 YSLEER. The CDR3 DNA follows: TGCGCCAGCAGCCAAGGGGCTAGCGGGAGTCCCCTCTCCTACAATGAGCAGTTCTTC. This sequence encodes CASSQGASGSPLSYNEQFF.

This clonotype was detected only a few times. No conserved phenylalanine or tryptophan ends this CDR3, so it is likely a read error. The chain recombines TRBV24-1 with TRBJ2-3; 10 bases map to TRBD2. Germline V lookup: CDR1 KGHDR, CDR2 SFDVKD. V was clipped by 4 bases and J by 5 bases; unmatched bases: 17. CDR3 length: 19 amino acids. The CDR3 here is CATSDRTTSGRAMQDTQYL. CDR3 DNA sequence: TGTGCCACCAGTGACCGAACCACAAGCGGGAGGGCCATGCAAGATACGCAGTATCTT.

The sample holds a few counts of this clonotype. The chain combines TRBV18 with TRBJ1-4, with D unclear. The CDR3 sequence is 16 residues long. Per germline, CDR1 KGHSH and CDR2 LQKENI. V lost 2 bases and J 5 bases, leaving 15 bases between the germline ends. The CDR3 here is CASSPAPGLNNEKLFF. CDR3 nucleotides: TGTGCCAGCTCACCAGCTCCAGGCCTGAACAATGAAAAACTGTTTTTT. The full variable domain, with the rest looked up from reference TRBV18 and TRBJ1-4, is NAGVMQNPRHLVRRRGQEARLRCSPMKGHSHVYWYRQLPEEGLKFMVYLQKENIIDESGMPKERFSAEFPKEGPSILRIQQVVRGDSAAYFCASSPAPGLNNEKLFFGSGTQLSVL.

For this clonotype: A read error may be the cause here, since a much bigger clone is one base away. The V gene is TRBV20-1, the J gene TRBJ1-2; perhaps TRBD1 as D (6 bases). V lost 1 base, J lost 12 bases, and 18 bases lay in between. Germline CDR1 DFQATT, CDR2 SNEGSKA (reference sequence). This CDR3 spans 13 amino acids. As DNA, the CDR3 is TGCAGTGCTAGAGTCTCAACCGGCGGACAGCACACCTTC. Translation: CSARVSTGGQHTF.

This clonotype has just a few counts. This chain uses TRBV7-8 with TRBJ2-7; no firm D call. The V end lost 4 bases, the J end lost 2 bases, and 12 bases lay between the germline ends. The CDR3 contains 14 residues. Germline lookup yields CDR1 SGHVS and CDR2 FQNEAQ. CDR3 region: CASSSVARAYEQYF. The CDR3 DNA follows: TGTGCCAGCAGCTCCGTAGCTCGGGCCTACGAGCAGTACTTC.

V gene TRBV25-1 combines with J gene TRBJ1-5, with a weak D call TRBD1 (6 bases). Germline V lookup: CDR1 MGHDK, CDR2 SYGVNS. V was trimmed by 3 bases and J by 3 bases, leaving 9 bases between them. The CDR3 has 14 residues. This chain's CDR3 is CASSDRQVNQPQHF. Written as DNA, the CDR3 is TGTGCCAGCAGTGATCGACAGGTCAATCAGCCCCAGCATTTT.

There are a few counts of this clonotype. V is TRBV7-9 and J is TRBJ1-5; no clear D. Germline CDR1 and CDR2: SEHNR and FQNEAQ (reference sequence). Trimming pared 4 bases from V and 0 bases from J, leaving 13 bases between. The CDR3 covers 16 residues. Here the CDR3 reads CASSSLDYLSNQPQHF. CDR3 nucleotide sequence: TGTGCCAGCAGCTCCTTGGACTACCTTAGCAATCAGCCCCAGCATTTT.